The 16 T cell receptor beta chains below were found in one sample sequenced in a study of CD8+ T cells in alopecia areata. As the sequencing template, cDNA was produced by extracting RNA and reverse transcribing it. Sequencing was performed with immunoSEQ multiplex PCR; in TCRdb, only in-frame clones are kept and a portion is missing. The sample has under 70,000 clones, roughly 96% seen once. Material: CD8+ T cells sorted from blood, obtained at week 0. The receptors here all came from a human donor with alopecia areata.

The V gene is TRBV30, the J gene TRBJ2-7; D remains unclear. CDR3 size: 13 residues. The V end lost 1 base, the J end lost 3 bases, and 10 bases lay between the germline ends. The germline V gene has CDR1 GTSNPN and CDR2 SVGIG (reference sequence). CDR3 DNA sequence: TGTGCCTGGAGTGATCGAGTTTTCTACGAGCAGTACTTC. It yields the protein CAWSDRVFYEQYF.

The rearrangement uses TRBV6-5 and TRBJ2-1; D remains unclear. V was trimmed by 5 bases and J by 5 bases, leaving 4 bases between them. Germline lookup yields CDR1 MNHEY and CDR2 SVGAGI. The CDR3 extends over 11 amino acids. CDR3 region: CASSLNNEQFF. As DNA, the CDR3 is TGTGCCAGCAGTCTCAACAATGAGCAGTTCTTC.

The chain joins TRBV4-3 to TRBJ2-5; 7 nucleotides match TRBD2. Matching the DNA end better, TRBJ2-7 makes the J call doubtful. This CDR3 contains 13 residues. Germline CDR1 reads LGHNA; CDR2 reads YSLEER. The CDR3 sequence: CASSQGLAGEQYF. The CDR3 DNA reads TGCGCCAGCAGCCAAGGACTAGCAGGCGAGCAGTACTTC.

The V call is TRBV6-5, the J call TRBJ2-1; TRBD2 is a possible D gene (6 bases). The germline CDR1 and CDR2 sequences are MNHEY and SVGAGI. The ends were cut back, 6 bases at V and 5 bases at J, with 14 bases in the middle. This CDR3 is built from 14 residues. The CDR3 DNA is TGTGCCAGCAGCTACCGGGACTCTGACAATGAGCAGTTCTTC. Its protein product is CASSYRDSDNEQFF.

V is TRBV7-9 and J is TRBJ2-7, with D possibly matching TRBD2 (5 bases). Germline CDR1 reads SEHNR; CDR2 reads FQNEAQ (reference sequence). The V gene lost 2 bases and the J gene lost 0 bases, with 11 bases spanning the gap. This CDR3 contains 15 residues. The CDR3: CASSLYEGSSYEQYF. DNA of the CDR3: TGTGCCAGCAGCTTATACGAGGGAAGCTCCTACGAGCAGTACTTC.

CDR3 in amino acids: CASSKTSGGSSSTDTQYF. The DNA of the CDR3 is TGCGCCAGCAGCAAGACTAGCGGGGGGTCTTCTAGCACAGATACGCAGTATTTT. The chain recombines TRBV4-3 with TRBJ2-3; the match to TRBD2 covers 13 bases. Germline loops: CDR1 LGHNA, CDR2 YSLEER. The CDR3 spans 18 residues. The V gene end was trimmed by 5 bases and the J gene end by 0 bases; junction bases not matched to a gene: 8.

CDR3 DNA sequence: TGTGCCAGCAGCTTAGATATACTAGCGATGAGCACAGATACGCAGTATTTT. It yields the protein CASSLDILAMSTDTQYF. The chain is built from TRBV7-8 and TRBJ2-3; 7 bases fit TRBD2. The CDR3 extends over 17 amino acids. Germline trimming cut 1 base from V and 0 bases from J; bases unmatched to any gene: 7. The germline V gene encodes CDR1 SGHVS and CDR2 FQNEAQ. Variable domain in full (rest from reference TRBV7-8 and TRBJ2-3): GAGVSQSPRYKVAKRGQDVALRCDPISGHVSLFWYQQALGQGPEFLTYFQNEAQLDKSGLPSDRFFAERPEGSVSTLKIQRTQQEDSAVYLCASSLDILAMSTDTQYFGPGTRLTVL.

This chain connects TRBV12-5 to TRBJ2-7; TRBD2 aligns across 8 bases. V trimming: 0 bases; J trimming: 4 bases; junction bases outside the gene matches: 11. The germline gives CDR1 LGHNT, CDR2 FRNRAP. The CDR3 totals 17 residues. DNA of the CDR3: TGTGCTAGTGGTTTGGTACGACTAGCGCCCCCCGCTTACGAGCAGTACTTC. The encoded protein is CASGLVRLAPPAYEQYF.

This clone came up once. This CDR3 reads CASSSRRDTYEQYF. In nucleotides, the CDR3 is TGTGCCAGCAGCTCCAGAAGGGACACCTACGAGCAGTACTTC. The chain joins TRBV6-5 to TRBJ2-7; D may be TRBD1 (6 bases). The CDR3 is 14 amino acids. Trimming shortened V by 6 bases and J by 2 bases, and 14 bases separated the two germline ends. Germline CDR1 MNHEY, CDR2 SVGAGI.

V and J are TRBV23-1 and TRBJ2-5; TRBD2 aligns across 13 bases. TRBV23-1 is designated an ORF whose function remains uncertain. Trimming removed 7 bases from V and 2 bases from J; junction bases left unmatched: 13. The CDR3 has 18 amino acids. CDR3 nucleotides: TGCGCCAGCACCTTAAGACTAGCGGGGGGCCCATTTCAAGAGACCCAGTACTTC. It yields the protein CASTLRLAGGPFQETQYF.

The chain combines TRBV27 with TRBJ1-5; the match to TRBD1 covers 9 bases. The CDR3 contains 14 residues. Germline CDR1 reads MNHEY; CDR2 reads SMNVEV (reference sequence). The V and J ends lost 6 bases and 5 bases, in that order; junction bases with no gene match: 5. CDR3 amino acids: CASSPGTGYQPQHF. The DNA for the CDR3 is TGTGCCAGCAGCCCCGGGACAGGGTATCAGCCCCAGCATTTT.

The chain recombines TRBV2 with TRBJ2-3, with TRBD1 matching over 7 bases. Unmatched junction bases numbered 4, after V lost 7 bases and J lost 0 bases. The CDR3 contains 14 residues. The germline gives CDR1 SNHLY, CDR2 FYNNEI. Here the CDR3 reads CASNEGASTDTQYF. The DNA for the CDR3 is TGTGCCAGCAACGAGGGGGCTAGCACAGATACGCAGTATTTT. Based on the CDR3 plus reference TRBV2 and TRBJ2-3, the full variable domain is EPEVTQTPSHQVTQMGQEVILRCVPISNHLYFYWYRQILGQKVEFLVSFYNNEISEKSEIFDDQFSVERPDGSNFTLKIRSTKLEDSAMYFCASNEGASTDTQYFGPGTRLTVL.

CDR3 sequence reads: CSVDRGPDRPNYGYTF. Here the CDR3 DNA reads TGCAGCGTTGACAGGGGTCCCGATCGCCCTAACTATGGCTACACCTTC. The V and J genes are TRBV29-1 and TRBJ1-2; tentatively, D is TRBD1 (6 bases). V was clipped by 3 bases and J by 0 bases, with 17 bases between them. The CDR3 contains 16 residues. Germline V gene lookup returns CDR1 SQVTM and CDR2 ANQGSEA.

J is TRBJ2-6 and V is TRBV28; D not certain. CDR3 length equals 14 residues. Trimming took off 11 bases at V and 2 bases at J, with 13 bases between the two ends. Germline V gives CDR1 MDHEN, CDR2 SYDVKM. The chain's CDR3 is CAWLRVAGANVLTF. The CDR3 DNA reads TGTGCCTGGCTAAGGGTCGCTGGGGCCAACGTCCTGACTTTC.

The chain carries TRBV13 and TRBJ2-3; 8 nucleotides line up with TRBD1. The germline gives CDR1 PRHDT, CDR2 FYEKMQ (reference sequence). V gave up 5 bases and J gave up 0 bases; unmatched junction bases: 7. The CDR3 has 16 residues. The CDR3 spells CASSLDRGSSTDTQYF. The CDR3 nucleotides read TGTGCCAGCAGCCTTGACAGGGGATCTAGCACAGATACGCAGTATTTT. Complete variable domain (other parts from reference TRBV13 and TRBJ2-3): AAGVIQSPRHLIKEKRETATLKCYPIPRHDTVYWYQQGPGQDPQFLISFYEKMQSDKGSIPDRFSAQQFSDYHSELNMSSLELGDSALYFCASSLDRGSSTDTQYFGPGTRLTVL.

The V call is TRBV6-6, the J call TRBJ1-1; no clear D gene. Trimming shortened V by 2 bases and J by 6 bases, and 4 bases separated the two germline ends. CDR1 MNHNY and CDR2 SVGAGI come from the germline V gene (reference sequence). The CDR3 is 11 amino acids. CDR3 residues: CASSYAAEAFF. The CDR3 bases are TGTGCCAGCAGTTACGCCGCTGAAGCTTTCTTT.